The 15 T cell receptor beta chains below all came from one sample that was sequenced in a study of blood T cell repertoires in COVID-19. Profiled with immunoSEQ multiplex PCR; TCRdb holds only in-frame clones, not every one. The table lists roughly 100,000 clones, more than 80% of them singletons. The sequencing sample was made of peripheral blood. The source of these receptors is a woman in her sixties with acute or convalescent COVID-19.

V and J are TRBV12-5 and TRBJ1-2, with 9 positions matching TRBD1. CDR1 LGHNT and CDR2 FRNRAP come from the germline V gene. The CDR3 length is 16 residues. The V gene end was trimmed by 0 bases and the J gene end by 7 bases; junction bases not matched to a gene: 9. DNA for the CDR3: TGTGCTAGTGGTTTGGTACTGGGACAGGGCTTTAGTGGCTACACCTTC. Its translation: CASGLVLGQGFSGYTF.

The chain combines TRBV5-1 with TRBJ2-3; the match to TRBD1 covers 9 bases. Trimming cost V 7 bases and J 5 bases; bases outside gene matches: 8. Germline V gives CDR1 SGHRS, CDR2 YFSETQ. The CDR3 covers 14 residues. For the CDR3, the DNA is TGCGCCAGCGGGAGGGACAGGGCTGGAGATACGCAGTATTTT. Translation: CASGRDRAGDTQYF.

The rearrangement links TRBV7-2 to TRBJ1-1; D is ambiguous. This CDR3 has 13 amino acids. Trimming cost V 3 bases and J 0 bases, with 5 bases left between them. Germline V gives CDR1 SGHTA, CDR2 FQGNSA. CDR3 sequence reads: CASSFTVNTEAFF. Written as DNA, the CDR3 is TGTGCCAGCAGCTTCACTGTGAACACTGAAGCTTTCTTT.

The V call is TRBV12-3 or TRBV12-4, the J call TRBJ2-5, with 7 bases aligning to TRBD2. The V segment lost 5 bases and the J segment 3 bases; nucleotides outside the gene matches: 3. This CDR3 is 13 amino acids long. The CDR3 spells CASSTGTKETQYF. The CDR3 DNA reads as TGTGCCAGCAGTACCGGGACTAAAGAGACCCAGTACTTC.

V usage is TRBV28 and J usage is TRBJ1-2, with 8 bases aligning to TRBD1. The V segment lost 7 bases and the J segment 11 bases; nucleotides outside the gene matches: 12. This CDR3 is built from 13 residues. Germline CDR1 and CDR2: MDHEN and SYDVKM. The CDR3 loop reads CASTVGQDTLYTF. The CDR3 DNA reads as TGTGCCAGCACCGTGGGACAGGATACTCTGTACACCTTC.

In regard to this clone: The sample carries other DNA sequences with the same CDR3. V is TRBV24-1 and J is TRBJ2-1; D call uncertain. The germline V and J ends were trimmed by 3 bases and 4 bases, with 9 bases remaining between them. Germline loops: CDR1 KGHDR, CDR2 SFDVKD. The CDR3 runs 14 residues. CDR3 coding DNA: TGTGCCACCAGTGATCCCACGAGTTACAATGAGCAGTTCTTC. This sequence encodes CATSDPTSYNEQFF.

The sample holds a few counts of this clone. J is TRBJ1-1 and V is TRBV6-1; tentative D call: TRBD1 (6 bases). The CDR3 is made up of 15 amino acids. Germline CDR1 and CDR2: MNHNS and SASEGT. V was shortened by 0 bases and J by 0 bases, with 8 bases between the two germline ends. This CDR3 reads CASSEAGALNTEAFF. The CDR3, as DNA: TGTGCCAGCAGTGAAGCGGGGGCCTTGAACACTGAAGCTTTCTTT.

This chain connects TRBV3-1 (or the pseudogene TRBV3-2) to TRBJ2-1, with 12 bases aligning to TRBD2. Germline CDR1 reads LGHDT; CDR2 reads YNNKEL (reference sequence). The trim removed 4 bases at V and 9 bases at J, leaving 4 bases unmatched. The CDR3 is made up of 14 amino acids. CDR3 coding DNA: TGTGCCAGCAGCCCTAGCGGGGGGGAAAGTGAGCAGTTCTTC. Its protein is CASSPSGGESEQFF.

The chain couples TRBV28 to TRBJ2-1, with a possible D match to TRBD2 (6 bases). Deletions cut 5 bases from V and 3 bases from J, with 11 bases between. The CDR3 is 14 residues long. Per germline, CDR1 MDHEN and CDR2 SYDVKM. The CDR3 loop is CASSLAGNYNEQFF. The CDR3 DNA sequence: TGTGCCAGCAGTCTTGCGGGAAACTACAATGAGCAGTTCTTC.

The CDR3 sequence: CASSYSTGGGGAFF. The CDR3 nucleotides are TGTGCCAGCAGTTACTCGACAGGAGGGGGGGGAGCTTTCTTT. V and J are TRBV6-2 or TRBV6-3 and TRBJ1-1, with D possibly TRBD1 on 6 matching bases. CDR1 MNHEY and CDR2 SVGEGT come from the germline V gene. Between the trimmed V and J ends, which lost 0 bases and 10 bases, there was a span of 15 bases. This CDR3 has 14 residues.

CDR3: CASRTGLASPLHF. The CDR3 coding sequence is TGTGCCAGCAGGACAGGGCTTGCCTCACCCCTCCACTTT. The chain combines TRBV2 with TRBJ1-6; TRBD1 matches at 7 bases. This CDR3 spans 13 amino acids. V gave up 6 bases and J gave up 10 bases; unmatched junction bases: 6. The germline gives CDR1 SNHLY, CDR2 FYNNEI. The full variable domain, its missing parts supplied by reference TRBV2 and TRBJ1-6, is EPEVTQTPSHQVTQMGQEVILRCVPISNHLYFYWYRQILGQKVEFLVSFYNNEISEKSEIFDDQFSVERPDGSNFTLKIRSTKLEDSAMYFCASRTGLASPLHFGNGTRLTVT.

The chain couples TRBV20-1 to TRBJ2-1, with 11 bases lining up with TRBD2. The CDR3 is 18 amino acids. With 3 bases clipped from V and 2 bases from J, the junction kept 12 bases outside the gene matches. CDR1 is DFQATT, CDR2 SNEGSKA, per germline (reference sequence). Written as DNA, the CDR3 is TGCAGTGCTAGTTCTAGCGGGGGGTCGGCGAACCCCTACAATGAGCAGTTCTTC. Protein product: CSASSSGGSANPYNEQFF.

This chain joins TRBV19 and TRBJ2-7, with unresolved D. There are 15 residues in the CDR3. CDR1 LNHDA and CDR2 SQIVND come from the germline V gene (reference sequence). Deletions cut 5 bases from V and 0 bases from J, with 14 bases between. DNA of the CDR3: TGTGCCAGTAGTCGGTCGGGTGCGAGCTCCTACGAGCAGTACTTC. It encodes CASSRSGASSYEQYF. Using reference TRBV19 and TRBJ2-7 for the parts outside the CDR3, the full variable domain is DGGITQSPKYLFRKEGQNVTLSCEQNLNHDAMYWYRQDPGQGLRLIYYSQIVNDFQKGDIAEGYSVSREKKESFPLTVTSAQKNPTAFYLCASSRSGASSYEQYFGPGTRLTVT.

The chain employs TRBV3-1 (or the pseudogene TRBV3-2) and TRBJ1-2; 7 bases fit TRBD1. The length of the CDR3 is 11 residues. The J segment lost 6 bases and the V segment lost 7 bases, leaving 2 bases of the junction unmatched. CDR1 and CDR2 from the germline V gene are LGHDT and YNNKEL (reference sequence). CDR3 DNA: TGTGCCAGCAAAGACAGGGATGGCTACACCTTC. Its protein product is CASKDRDGYTF.

This clone has a count of ten or more. V gene TRBV6-1 combines with J gene TRBJ1-5; D not certain. Germline V CDR1 and CDR2: MNHNS, SASEGT. CDR3 length: 13 amino acids. V lost 1 base and J lost 2, with 3 bases in between. The DNA of the CDR3 is TGTGCCAGCAGTGAAGTAGGCAATCAGCCCCAGCATTTT. Translation gives CASSEVGNQPQHF.